This T cell receptor beta chain originates from a study of T-cell memory formation after mild COVID-19. Whole-study results and caveats: Shrinking CD4+ clones were chiefly CM and EM; CD8+ ones were chiefly EMRA. The appearance of some responding clones in pre-infection memory suggested that cross-reactive memory joined.

Constant-segment primers and 5'RACE yielded cDNA libraries for TCR alpha and TCR beta, each carrying sample barcodes and UMIs. TCRdb re-called the 5' RACE reads with MiXCR, one entry per CDR3 protein. This table has about half a million distinct CDR3 sequences, roughly 18% appearing once. Germline V gives CDR1 SGHRS, CDR2 YFSETQ. After removal of 1 base from V and 0 bases from J, the junction contained 1 base not matched to a gene. This CDR3 has 15 residues. Points on this clonotype: Its cognate antigen is unknown.

The sample taken for sequencing was PBMCs or a T cell subset sorted from them (not recorded which). This receptor was obtained from an adult woman who had mild COVID-19 (a few samples of this study predate the infection). Cell type and time point are not known. V and J are TRBV5-1 and TRBJ1-5; 7 bases align to TRBD1. The CDR3 reads CASSLTGDSNQPQHF. The DNA of the CDR3 is TGCGCCAGCAGCTTGACAGGGGATAGCAATCAGCCCCAGCATTTT.